One sample yielded the 8 T cell receptor beta chains listed below, sequenced in a study of CD8 T cells in ankylosing spondylitis. From the 5' RACE reads, TCRdb called clonotypes with MiXCR, one entry per CDR3 protein. The profile covers some 150,000 distinct CDR3 sequences, with around 45% appearing a single time and roughly 15% taken by the ten largest. Material: synovial fluid, either unsorted or a sorted T cell fraction (not recorded which). These TCRs come from a male donor with ankylosing spondylitis.

The CDR3, as DNA: TGCAGCGTTAGGACACCATCCTACAATGAGCAGTTCTTC. Translating it yields CSVRTPSYNEQFF. J is TRBJ2-1 and V is TRBV29-1; maybe TRBD1 (5 bases). Trimming removed 5 bases from V and 1 base from J, with 9 bases in between. Germline V gene data show CDR1 as SQVTM and CDR2 as ANQGSEA. The CDR3 runs to 13 residues.

This chain uses TRBV7-3 with TRBJ2-7; a weak D match, TRBD1 (6 bases). The germline V gene encodes CDR1 SGHTA and CDR2 FQGTGA. The CDR3 covers 15 residues. Trimming cost V 3 bases and J 10 bases, with 22 bases left between them. CDR3 residues: CASSFPQGQDAGQYF. The CDR3 DNA reads as TGTGCCAGCAGCTTCCCGCAGGGGCAGGACGCGGGCCAGTACTTC.

The chain carries TRBV3-1 and TRBJ2-1; 13 bases map to TRBD2. The CDR3 loop spans 16 amino acids. CDR1 is LGHDT, CDR2 YNNKEL, per germline (reference sequence). V shed 4 bases and J 7 bases; nucleotides not matched to a gene: 7. The CDR3 reads CASSLSLAGGLNEQFF. In DNA, the CDR3 is TGTGCCAGCAGCCTCTCACTAGCGGGGGGGCTGAATGAGCAGTTCTTC.

The chain carries TRBV5-8 and TRBJ2-2; D possibly corresponds to TRBD1 (6 bases). The germline V gene has CDR1 SGHTS and CDR2 YDEGEE. V was pared by 3 bases and J by 1 base, with 10 bases between. There are 15 residues in the CDR3. CDR3 region: CASSWMGQNTGELFF. The CDR3 region has the DNA TGTGCCAGCAGCTGGATGGGACAGAACACCGGGGAGCTGTTTTTT.

J is TRBJ2-7 and V is TRBV7-8, with D tentatively TRBD2 (5 bases). V lost 5 bases and J 3 bases, leaving 14 bases between the germline ends. Germline CDR1 SGHVS, CDR2 FQNEAQ. CDR3 size: 14 residues. In DNA form, the CDR3 reads TGTGCCAGCAGCCCCCATGCGGGCTACTACGAGCAGTACTTC. Translation gives CASSPHAGYYEQYF. Variable domain in full (rest from reference TRBV7-8 and TRBJ2-7): GAGVSQSPRYKVAKRGQDVALRCDPISGHVSLFWYQQALGQGPEFLTYFQNEAQLDKSGLPSDRFFAERPEGSVSTLKIQRTQQEDSAVYLCASSPHAGYYEQYFGPGTRLTVT.

This clonotype occurred once. The chain joins TRBV5-6 to TRBJ2-7, with TRBD2 matching 7 bases. Germline CDR1 SGHDT, CDR2 YYEEEE. This CDR3 contains 16 residues. V was clipped by 4 bases and J by 2 bases; unmatched bases: 12. CDR3 amino acids: CASSPQRRLAPYEQYF. The CDR3 nucleotides read TGTGCCAGCAGCCCCCAGCGGAGACTAGCCCCCTACGAGCAGTACTTC.

This clonotype was recorded a few times. The genes are TRBV4-1 and TRBJ1-3; D unclear. Trimming removed 0 bases from V and 0 bases from J, with 12 bases in between. Looked up from germline, CDR1 is MGHRA and CDR2 is YSYEKL. The length of the CDR3 is 17 residues. CDR3 loop: CASSQEFLGLSGNTIYF. Written as DNA, the CDR3 is TGCGCCAGCAGCCAAGAGTTTTTAGGCCTCTCTGGAAACACCATATATTTT.

The rearrangement joins TRBV11-1 to TRBJ1-2, with D unclear. Germline assignment: CDR1 SGHAT and CDR2 FQDESV (reference sequence). V was pared by 5 bases and J by 0 bases, with 13 bases between. The CDR3 has 15 amino acids. The CDR3 region has the DNA TGTGCCAGCAGCCTGGGAGGGCAAGCTAACTATGGCTACACCTTC. Translation gives CASSLGGQANYGYTF.